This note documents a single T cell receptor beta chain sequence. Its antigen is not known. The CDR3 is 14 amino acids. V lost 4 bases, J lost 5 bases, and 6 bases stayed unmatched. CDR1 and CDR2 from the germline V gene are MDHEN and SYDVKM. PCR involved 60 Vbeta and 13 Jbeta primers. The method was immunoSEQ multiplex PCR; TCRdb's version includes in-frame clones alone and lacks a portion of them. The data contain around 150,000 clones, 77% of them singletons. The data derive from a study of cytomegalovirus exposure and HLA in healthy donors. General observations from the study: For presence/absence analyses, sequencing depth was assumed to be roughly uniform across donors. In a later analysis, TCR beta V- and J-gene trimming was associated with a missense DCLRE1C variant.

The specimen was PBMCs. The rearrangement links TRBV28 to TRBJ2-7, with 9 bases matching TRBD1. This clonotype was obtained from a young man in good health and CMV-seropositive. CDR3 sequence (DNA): TGTGCCAGCAGTTACCGGGACAGGGACAACGAGCAGTACTTC. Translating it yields CASSYRDRDNEQYF.